One T cell receptor beta chain is described in this entry. The data derive from a study of PD-L1 blockade in urothelial cancer. Study-wide background: In 2014, patients got going on atezolizumab, taking 1,200 mg intravenously every 3 weeks. Prior regimens of chemotherapy numbered 0 to 3 per patient. Blood was analyzed 3 weeks (second dose) and 6 weeks after treatment start.

The data were produced by immunoSEQ multiplex PCR, yet TCRdb's version contains in-frame clones alone and is incomplete. The sample has roughly 27,000 clones; approximately 89% are singletons. This clonotype originated in a man in his fifties or sixties with urothelial cancer. The source material was PBMCs, sampled around atezolizumab (anti-PD-L1) treatment.

The CDR3 nucleotides read TGCGCCAGCAGTGGGGGACAGGGGGCTGGTGAAAAACTGTTTTTT. This codes for CASSGGQGAGEKLFF. The V gene is TRBV10-2, the J gene TRBJ1-4; 12 nucleotides align to TRBD1. This CDR3 spans 15 amino acids. Per germline, CDR1 WSHSY and CDR2 SAAADI. V was clipped by 4 bases and J by 7 bases; unmatched bases: 4.